This TCR beta chain was captured by sequencing in a study of neurological immune-mediated disorders. This clonotype was counted many times. Per the germline V gene, CDR1 is SGHTA and CDR2 is FQGNSA. The CDR3 contains 17 residues. V gave up 5 bases and J gave up 5 bases; unmatched junction bases: 9. TCRdb redid the calling of the 5' RACE reads with MiXCR, one entry per CDR3 protein. Found here are roughly 39,000 distinct CDR3 sequences, more than 4.5% of them singletons; the top ten hold about 9%. The sequenced material came from CD4+ T cells from blood. This clonotype originated in a man between 18 and 29 years old in good health. V gene TRBV7-2 combines with J gene TRBJ2-3; TRBD2 matches at 14 bases. As DNA, the CDR3 is TGTGCCAGCAGCCCGGGACTAGCGGGGGCCCAGGGAGATACGCAGTATTTT. Protein sequence: CASSPGLAGAQGDTQYF. Variable domain in full (rest from reference TRBV7-2 and TRBJ2-3): GAGVSQSPSNKVTEKGKDVELRCDPISGHTALYWYRQSLGQGLEFLIYFQGNSAPDKSGLPSDRFSAERTGGSVSTLTIQRTQQEDSAVYLCASSPGLAGAQGDTQYFGPGTRLTVL.